Sequencing of this T cell receptor (beta chain) was carried out in a study of blood T cell repertoires in COVID-19. Turning to the study itself: Italy, Spain and the United States were the sources of the convalescent and acute COVID-19 samples. T cells, B-cell-depleted T cells, or PBMCs supplied cDNA or gDNA.

In the original processing: Amplified reference gene primers provided the basis for estimating nucleated cell counts. Method: immunoSEQ multiplex PCR; TCRdb's copy keeps in-frame clones and lacks some. The V and J calls and the clone size are those of that table, but D and trimming were determined from the DNA. The sample has under 140,000 clones; 88% are singletons. Source material: peripheral blood. This sequence was found in a woman aged 45-59 years with acute or convalescent COVID-19.

CDR3 loop: CASSRQGFTNEKLFF. The DNA of the CDR3 is TGTGCCAGCAGTAGACAGGGTTTCACTAATGAAAAACTGTTTTTT. The rearrangement uses TRBV27 and TRBJ1-4, with 7 nucleotides matching TRBD1. Germline values: CDR1 MNHEY, CDR2 SMNVEV (reference sequence). Germline trimming cut 5 bases from V and 2 bases from J; bases unmatched to any gene: 5. The CDR3 covers 15 residues.